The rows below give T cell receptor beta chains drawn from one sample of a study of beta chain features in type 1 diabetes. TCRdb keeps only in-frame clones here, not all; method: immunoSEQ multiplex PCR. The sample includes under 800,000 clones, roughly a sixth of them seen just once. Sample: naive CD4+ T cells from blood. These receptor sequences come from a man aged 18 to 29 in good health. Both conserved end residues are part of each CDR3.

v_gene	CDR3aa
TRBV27	CASSSLGTGNTGELFF
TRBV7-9	CASSPRRDRVYGYTF
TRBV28	CASRLSGSYEQYF
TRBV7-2	CASSFQTSGRASGELFF
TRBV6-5	CASSYSNRGNQPQHF
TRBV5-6	CASSLYSTYEQYF
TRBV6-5	CASTKFSGNTIYF
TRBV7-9	CASSSTRDRGGMGTEAFF
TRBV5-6	CASSSPGGQLLNIQYF
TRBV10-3	CAISELDSYNEQFF
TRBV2	CASSALRDRGTEQFF
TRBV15	CATSPGQPTYEQYF
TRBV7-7	CARLPTVLNTEAFF
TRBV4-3	CASSQWEAGGAGHEQFF
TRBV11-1	CASSPPSAGYEQYF
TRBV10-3	CAISESTGGPYNEQFF
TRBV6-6	CATLKRGQGTEAFF
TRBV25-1	CASSALYYGYTF
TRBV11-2	CASSPRTSGGRGDTQYF
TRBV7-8	CASSLKRLARGETQYF
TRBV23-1	CASHQAKFPGADTQYF
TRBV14	CASSHPGQFSAQYF
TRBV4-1	CASSQEIVQETQYF
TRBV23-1	CASSHPRTGSYGYTF
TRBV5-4	CASSASGRASMSEQYF
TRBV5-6	CASSLVTGRLNEQFF
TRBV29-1	CSVVGQGQNQPQHF